Listed below are T cell receptor beta chains from one sample, sequenced in a study of T cell responses to AZD1222 COVID-19 vaccine. The repertoire was sequenced with immunoSEQ multiplex PCR; TCRdb's copy has only in-frame clones and lacks some. The table records 120,000 to 150,000 clones, roughly nine tenths of them present only once. Sequenced here: peripheral blood, sampled 28 days after the second AZD1222 dose. Receptors originate from an adult who received the AZD1222 COVID-19 vaccine. Each CDR3 is given with its conserved first and last residue. D genes are given only for firm matches. Clone size appears in some rows only: once, few, many, or a class for an expanded clone.

clone_size	v_call	d_call	j_call	cdr3_aa	cdr3_nt
once	TRBV28	.	TRBJ1-2	CASSQGIADLYGYTF	TGTGCCAGCAGTCAGGGGATCGCTGATCTCTACGGCTACACCTTC
once	TRBV19	.	TRBJ1-1	CASSGMGGVDTEAFF	TGTGCCAGTAGCGGAATGGGGGGAGTGGACACTGAAGCTTTCTTT
.	TRBV10-3	.	TRBJ2-5	CAISESEYQETQYF	TGTGCCATCAGTGAGTCAGAGTACCAAGAGACCCAGTACTTC
.	TRBV19	.	TRBJ1-1	CATRNTEAFF	TGTGCCACTAGGAACACTGAAGCTTTCTTT
.	TRBV19	.	TRBJ2-4	CASSIISSTRDPKNIQYF	TGTGCCAGTAGTATAATCTCAAGTACGAGGGATCCCAAAAACATTCAGTACTTC
.	TRBV6-1	.	TRBJ1-6	CASSEPRGGGGSPLHF	TGTGCCAGCAGTGAACCTCGCGGTGGGGGGGGTTCACCCCTCCACTTT
.	TRBV7-9	.	TRBJ1-2	CASAPGGGFYGYTF	TGTGCCAGCGCCCCCGGCGGGGGATTCTATGGCTACACCTTC
.	TRBV6-5	.	TRBJ1-1	CASRQGVGTEAFF	TGTGCCAGCAGGCAGGGAGTGGGCACTGAAGCTTTCTTT
.	TRBV5-4	.	TRBJ1-2	CASSSNRKANYGYTF	TGTGCCAGCAGCTCTAACAGGAAAGCTAACTATGGCTACACCTTC
.	TRBV6-5	.	TRBJ1-1	CASRFSGSEAFF	TGTGCCAGCAGATTTTCTGGGAGTGAAGCTTTCTTT
.	TRBV9	.	TRBJ2-4	CASSVAPVAKNIQYF	TGTGCCAGCAGCGTAGCGCCAGTAGCCAAAAACATTCAGTACTTC
.	TRBV6-4	.	TRBJ1-2	CASSDSGTVTKGYTF	TGTGCCAGCAGTGACTCCGGGACGGTAACTAAAGGCTACACCTTC
.	TRBV5-1	.	TRBJ1-1	CASSHGTGNTEAFF	TGCGCCAGCAGCCATGGGACGGGGAACACTGAAGCTTTCTTT
.	TRBV24-1	.	TRBJ1-2	CATSPLRASNYGYTF	TGTGCCACCAGCCCATTACGGGCCTCTAACTATGGCTACACCTTC
.	TRBV27	.	TRBJ1-6	CASSPTLGALHF	TGTGCCAGCAGCCCCACTTTGGGGGCCCTCCACTTT
.	TRBV7-2	.	TRBJ1-6	CASTPGLGSPLHF	TGTGCCAGCACCCCCGGGTTGGGTTCACCCCTCCACTTT
.	TRBV5-4	TRBD1	TRBJ1-2	CASSSETGGHYGYTF	TGTGCCAGCAGCTCCGAGACAGGGGGCCACTATGGCTACACCTTC
.	TRBV19	TRBD2	TRBJ2-1	CASSIQLAGAYNEQFF	TGTGCCAGTAGTATACAACTAGCGGGCGCCTACAATGAGCAGTTCTTC
.	TRBV27	TRBD1	TRBJ1-2	CASRLKTGGENYGYTF	TGTGCCAGCCGTCTAAAGACAGGGGGCGAAAACTATGGCTACACCTTC
few	TRBV5-1	TRBD1	TRBJ2-7	CASSSGTGNFYEQYF	TGCGCCAGCAGCTCCGGGACAGGGAACTTCTACGAGCAGTACTTC
.	TRBV11-2	.	TRBJ1-1	CASSLHQQGHTEAFF	TGTGCCAGCAGCCTACACCAACAGGGACACACTGAAGCTTTCTTT
.	TRBV12-3/TRBV12-4	TRBD1	TRBJ1-6	CASSPRDSSPLHF	TGTGCCAGCAGTCCCCGGGACAGTTCACCCCTCCACTTT
.	TRBV28	TRBD1	TRBJ1-6	CASSVVKTGRNSPLHF	TGTGCCAGCAGCGTCGTTAAGACAGGGAGGAATTCACCCCTCCACTTT
.	TRBV27	.	TRBJ1-3	CASSLRGSGNTIYF	TGTGCCAGCAGTTTGCGGGGGTCTGGAAACACCATATATTTT
.	TRBV5-6	.	TRBJ2-5	CASSLLETQYF	TGTGCCAGCAGCTTACTAGAGACCCAGTACTTC
.	TRBV24-1	.	TRBJ1-5	CATEGWGDNQPQHF	TGTGCCACCGAAGGGTGGGGGGACAATCAGCCCCAGCATTTT
few	TRBV6-6	.	TRBJ2-7	CASSYEDSSYEQYF	TGTGCCAGCAGTTACGAGGATAGCTCCTACGAGCAGTACTTC
.	TRBV27	.	TRBJ1-2	CASSVHRDYGYTF	TGTGCCAGCAGTGTCCACAGGGACTATGGCTACACCTTC
.	TRBV4-2	TRBD1	TRBJ1-1	CASSHGDSEAFF	TGTGCCAGCAGCCACGGGGACAGTGAAGCTTTCTTT
.	TRBV6-5	TRBD1	TRBJ1-2	CASRPETGGYGYTF	TGTGCCAGCAGGCCCGAGACAGGGGGCTATGGCTACACCTTC
few	TRBV2	.	TRBJ2-2	CASSHNRQAENTGELFF	TGTGCCAGCAGTCACAACAGGCAGGCTGAGAACACCGGGGAGCTGTTTTTT
.	TRBV13	.	TRBJ2-7	CASSFRDGSYEQYF	TGTGCCAGCAGCTTCCGGGACGGATCCTACGAGCAGTACTTC
.	TRBV6-6	TRBD1	TRBJ1-2	CASSTGRTGSGYTF	TGTGCCAGCAGTACTGGGCGGACAGGTAGCGGCTACACCTTC
.	TRBV5-6	.	TRBJ1-2	CASSLFWGYTF	TGTGCCAGCAGCTTGTTTTGGGGCTACACCTTC
.	TRBV4-2	.	TRBJ1-3	CASSQDAARSGNTIYF	TGTGCCAGCAGCCAAGATGCCGCCCGCTCTGGAAACACCATATATTTT
.	TRBV9	TRBD1	TRBJ1-2	CASSPRTGDGYGYTF	TGTGCCAGCAGCCCCAGGACAGGGGACGGCTATGGCTACACCTTC
.	TRBV6-6	.	TRBJ1-5	CASTKGLSNQPQHF	TGTGCCAGCACCAAGGGCCTTTCCAATCAGCCCCAGCATTTT